Listed below are T cell receptor beta chains from one sample, sequenced in a study of T cell changes during pregnancy in multiple sclerosis. This table comes from immunoSEQ multiplex PCR, and its TCRdb copy is limited to in-frame clones, with some not included. The sample yields 60,000 to 75,000 clones, about 92% seen once. The input for sequencing was peripheral blood, taken after pregnancy. Every receptor here comes from a female donor with multiple sclerosis, enrolled in a pregnancy study. Both conserved end residues are part of each CDR3. A D gene is named only where the DNA matches it firmly. Size is stated for part of the rows, as once, few or many counts, or as a class when the clone is expanded.

cdr3_nt	cdr3_aa	clone_size	j_call	v_call	d_call
TGTGCCAGCAGCGTTTCCCAGGGGGCCAGCACTGATACGCAGTATTTT	CASSVSQGASTDTQYF	NA	TRBJ2-3	TRBV9	TRBD1
TGTGCCAGCAGCCTTACGGGACTAGCGGGAGAAAGTGAGCAGTTCTTC	CASSLTGLAGESEQFF	once	TRBJ2-1	TRBV7-2	TRBD2
TGTGCCAGCAACCAAGGTGGACAGGGTGGCACTGAAGCTTTCTTT	CASNQGGQGGTEAFF	NA	TRBJ1-1	TRBV28	TRBD1
TGTGCCAGCAGCTCCAGAACTAGCAACCAAGAGACCCAGTACTTC	CASSSRTSNQETQYF	few	TRBJ2-5	TRBV7-2	NA
TGTGCCAGCTCACCGGGACTAGCGAATTCCTACGAGCAGTACTTC	CASSPGLANSYEQYF	few	TRBJ2-7	TRBV18	TRBD2
TGTGCCAGCAGCCAAAGGGGTGGCAGACTCACAGATACGCAGTATTTT	CASSQRGGRLTDTQYF	NA	TRBJ2-3	TRBV7-3	NA
TGTGCCAGCAGCTTTTCCAGGACAGAGATCTCCTCTGGGGCCAACGTCCTGACTTTC	CASSFSRTEISSGANVLTF	NA	TRBJ2-6	TRBV11-1	NA
TGTGCCAGCAGTGCCGGGACTAGCGGAACCTACGAGCAGTACTTC	CASSAGTSGTYEQYF	NA	TRBJ2-7	TRBV25-1	TRBD2
TGTGCCAGCAGCCCGTCCTCAACAGGGGAAGGGCAGCCCCAGCATTTT	CASSPSSTGEGQPQHF	once	TRBJ1-5	TRBV7-2	TRBD1
TGTGCCAGCAGTTTCCGGACAGGAGCCAAAAACATTCAGTACTTC	CASSFRTGAKNIQYF	NA	TRBJ2-4	TRBV28	TRBD1
TGTGCCAGCAGCTTCAATTATGAGCAGTTCTTC	CASSFNYEQFF	NA	TRBJ2-1	TRBV7-9	NA
TGTGCCAGCAGCTTAGCATCCGCTAGGACAGACTATGGCTACACCTTC	CASSLASARTDYGYTF	NA	TRBJ1-2	TRBV7-9	NA
TGTGCCAGCTCACCATCACCTAGCGGGACCGAGCAGTACTTC	CASSPSPSGTEQYF	NA	TRBJ2-7	TRBV18	TRBD2
TGCGCCAGCAGCCAAGTTGACAGGTCGAGGGATGGCTACACCTTC	CASSQVDRSRDGYTF	NA	TRBJ1-2	TRBV4-3	NA
TGCGCCAGCAAGTTATCCTTCGGACTAGTTACCTACGAGCAGTACTTC	CASKLSFGLVTYEQYF	NA	TRBJ2-7	TRBV10-2	TRBD2
TGTGCCAGCCGGACAGGATTCGAATCAAACACTGAAGCTTTCTTT	CASRTGFESNTEAFF	NA	TRBJ1-1	TRBV10-3	TRBD1
TGCGCCAGCGGCCAGGGGGCTAGCACAGATACGCAGTATTTT	CASGQGASTDTQYF	NA	TRBJ2-3	TRBV5-1	TRBD1
TGTGCCAGTCAGGACACGATCGGAAACACCATATATTTT	CASQDTIGNTIYF	NA	TRBJ1-3	TRBV19	NA
TGTGCCAGTAGCTCAGGGGGCGGTGAAAAACTGTTTTTT	CASSSGGGEKLFF	NA	TRBJ1-4	TRBV5-4	TRBD1
TGTGCCAGTAGTATCTCTAGCGGGAGTTCGTACCAAGAGACCCAGTACTTC	CASSISSGSSYQETQYF	NA	TRBJ2-5	TRBV19	TRBD2
TGTGCCAGCAGCCCTCTCGACACCTACGAGCAGTACTTC	CASSPLDTYEQYF	NA	TRBJ2-7	TRBV4-2	NA
TGTGCCAGCAGCTTATGGGGACAGGGTTCCTACGAGCAGTACTTC	CASSLWGQGSYEQYF	NA	TRBJ2-7	TRBV7-2	TRBD1
TGTGCCAGCAGCCAATTCCGGCGGGGCGGACTGAACACTGAAGCTTTCTTT	CASSQFRRGGLNTEAFF	NA	TRBJ1-1	TRBV14	NA
TGTGCCAGCAGTGAAAGGTTAGGAGCGGGAGAACAGGAGCAGTACTTC	CASSERLGAGEQEQYF	NA	TRBJ2-7	TRBV2	TRBD2
TGTGCCATCAGTGAAAAACAGGGGGGGAACACTGAAGCTTTCTTT	CAISEKQGGNTEAFF	few	TRBJ1-1	TRBV10-3	TRBD1
TGCGCCAGCAGCGAGGCCGTCGGGGGCTCTGGAAACACCATATATTTT	CASSEAVGGSGNTIYF	NA	TRBJ1-3	TRBV5-1	NA
TGCGCCAGCAGTGAGATTGGGGGGGGGCGACTAGCGGGAGGAGGCTACGAGCAGTACTTC	CASSEIGGGRLAGGGYEQYF	NA	TRBJ2-7	TRBV10-2	TRBD2
TGTGCCAGCAGGGTGAGCAACTGGGAGTACACCTTC	CASRVSNWEYTF	NA	TRBJ1-2	TRBV2	NA
TGTGCCAGCAGCGGGGGGGAGGAGGGATGGCCCTACGAGCAGTACTTC	CASSGGEEGWPYEQYF	NA	TRBJ2-7	TRBV9	NA
TGCGCCAGCAGTCAACCCGGGACTAGCGGGAGGATGGGCGAGCAGTACTTC	CASSQPGTSGRMGEQYF	NA	TRBJ2-7	TRBV23-1	TRBD2
TGCGCCAGCAGCCCCGTTCCTAGCGCACAAGAGACCCAGTACTTC	CASSPVPSAQETQYF	NA	TRBJ2-5	TRBV4-1	NA
TGTGCCAGTAGTATGCAACGACAGCTACACACAGATACGCAGTATTTT	CASSMQRQLHTDTQYF	NA	TRBJ2-3	TRBV19	NA
TGCGCCAGCAGCTTATTACAGGGGCAGAACACTGAAGCTTTCTTT	CASSLLQGQNTEAFF	NA	TRBJ1-1	TRBV5-1	TRBD1
TGTGCCTGGAGTACCTTAGGTGGGGGGATTTACGAGCAGTACTTC	CAWSTLGGGIYEQYF	NA	TRBJ2-7	TRBV30	NA
TGTGCCTGGAGTGTACACAGGGGCAGAGGGGCCGGTCAGCCCCAGCATTTT	CAWSVHRGRGAGQPQHF	NA	TRBJ1-5	TRBV30	TRBD1
TGTGCCAGCTCACCATCAGGGGTCGGCTACACCTTC	CASSPSGVGYTF	NA	TRBJ1-2	TRBV18	NA
TGTGCCAGCAGCTTAGATATCCAGGGGGCGGGGGACACTGAAGCTTTCTTT	CASSLDIQGAGDTEAFF	NA	TRBJ1-1	TRBV7-9	TRBD1